This TCR beta chain stems from a study of control samples from healthy donors and cancer patients. The method was immunoSEQ multiplex PCR; TCRdb's version includes in-frame clones alone and lacks a portion of them. Among 100,000 to 150,000 clones, around nine tenths were seen once, and the ten largest hold 2% to 3%. V lost 3 bases to trimming and J lost 6 bases, with 8 bases between them. This CDR3 region has 13 residues. CDR1 is KGHDR, CDR2 SFDVKD, per germline. Specimen: blood. The genes are TRBV24-1 and TRBJ2-1; D uncertain. The sequence derives from a man aged 35-49 years in good health. The CDR3 nucleotides read TGTGCCACCAGTGATGCAGTGGGCAATGAGCAGTTCTTC. It translates to CATSDAVGNEQFF.